A selection of T cell receptor beta chains follows, all from one sample in a study of blood T cell repertoires in COVID-19. TCRdb keeps only in-frame clones here, not all; method: immunoSEQ multiplex PCR. The sample lists around 11,000 clones, over 75% occurring once. The sequenced sample was peripheral blood. The receptors stem from a man between 65 and 85 years old with active COVID-19. The CDR3 runs from the conserved cysteine through the conserved F or W. Fields, in order: clone size, V gene, J gene, D gene, CDR3 DNA, CDR3 protein. D genes are given only for firm matches. Clone size is shown for a subset of rows, as once, few, many or a class of expanded clone.

>once|TRBV28|TRBJ2-5|TRBD2
TGTGCCTCACGGGGGGTCCGGGAGACCCAGTACTTC
CASRGVRETQYF
>once|TRBV19|TRBJ2-7|NA
TGTGCCAGTAGTACGCAGGGTCCCCCAACCTACGAGCAGTACTTC
CASSTQGPPTYEQYF
>NA|TRBV7-9|TRBJ1-3|NA
TGTGCCAGCAGCTCCTTCAGGACGGACAAGACCTCTGGAAACACCATATATTTT
CASSSFRTDKTSGNTIYF
>NA|TRBV19|TRBJ2-1|NA
TGTGCCAGTAGCCTCATTGGACAGAGCTACAATGAGCAGTTCTTC
CASSLIGQSYNEQFF
>NA|TRBV2|TRBJ2-1|NA
TGTGCCAGCAATCTAGACTCCGATGAGCAGTTCTTC
CASNLDSDEQFF
>NA|TRBV7-9|TRBJ2-1|NA
TGTGCCAGCAGCATCTTCAATGAGCAGTTCTTC
CASSIFNEQFF
>few|TRBV30|TRBJ2-7|TRBD1
TGTGCCTGGAGACACTCCTCAGGGGGCGACGAGCAGTACTTC
CAWRHSSGGDEQYF
>once|TRBV7-9|TRBJ1-5|NA
TGTGCCAGCACCTCCCAGGGAAATCAGCCCCAGCATTTT
CASTSQGNQPQHF
>NA|TRBV9|TRBJ1-2|NA
TGTGCCAGCAGCGTAGTATCTCAGGGAACCGATGGCTACACCTTC
CASSVVSQGTDGYTF
>NA|TRBV5-6|TRBJ2-1|TRBD1
TGTGCCAGCAGCTCGCCACAGGGGGCAAATGAGCAGTTCTTC
CASSSPQGANEQFF
>NA|TRBV19|TRBJ1-1|NA
TGTGCCAGTAGTATTGGCAGGGCGCAAGGGGCTGAAGCTTTCTTT
CASSIGRAQGAEAFF
>medium-sized|TRBV25-1|TRBJ1-2|TRBD1
TGTGCCAGCAGTCATCAGGGGGCTCTCTTGGGCTACACCTTC
CASSHQGALLGYTF
>NA|TRBV18|TRBJ2-7|NA
TGTGCCAGCTCAGAAGACACCCCCTACGAGCAGTACTTC
CASSEDTPYEQYF
>NA|TRBV28|TRBJ1-4|NA
TGTGCCAGCAGTCCCTGGGGGGGGACTAATGAAAAACTGTTTTTT
CASSPWGGTNEKLFF
>NA|TRBV5-1|TRBJ1-1|TRBD1
TGCGCCAGCAGGACGACAGGGAAGGCTGAAGCTTTCTTT
CASRTTGKAEAFF
>NA|TRBV4-1|TRBJ1-3|NA
TGCGCCAGCAGTCAAGGGGACACAATCTCTGGAAACACCATATATTTT
CASSQGDTISGNTIYF
>NA|TRBV27|TRBJ1-2|NA
TGTGCCAGCAGTTTCAAGCGGGAAGCTAACTATGGCTACACCTTC
CASSFKREANYGYTF
>NA|TRBV19|TRBJ1-5|NA
TGTGCCAGTAGTATCGGTGACGGGCAGGGGCAGCCCCAGCATTTT
CASSIGDGQGQPQHF
>NA|TRBV7-3|TRBJ1-2|TRBD1
TGTGCCAGCAGCTTACCGGGACAGCGCTACACCTTC
CASSLPGQRYTF
>once|TRBV19|TRBJ1-1|NA
TGTGCCAGTAGTGACTTCACGGAAGAAGCTTTCTTT
CASSDFTEEAFF
>NA|TRBV7-8|TRBJ1-5|NA
TGTGCCAGCACCGTGGACACCCCAACCGGGACAAGCAATCAGCCCCAGCATTTT
CASTVDTPTGTSNQPQHF
>NA|TRBV3-1/TRBV3-2|TRBJ2-7|TRBD1
TGTGCCAGCAGCCTGGCGTGGGGACAGGGCACAAACGAGCAGTACTTC
CASSLAWGQGTNEQYF
>NA|TRBV29-1|TRBJ1-1|NA
TGCAGCGTTGAGCCAGGGGTAGAAGCTTTCTTT
CSVEPGVEAFF
>NA|TRBV19|TRBJ2-7|NA
TGTGCCAGTAGTCCGTACCACCAGGGTACATACGAGCAGTACTTC
CASSPYHQGTYEQYF